The subject of this entry is one T cell receptor beta chain. The sample holds other DNA sequences that translate to the same CDR3. Trimming took off 3 bases at V and 3 bases at J, with 4 bases between the two ends. CDR1 is SGDLS, CDR2 YYNGEE, per germline. This CDR3 is built from 11 residues. Method: immunoSEQ multiplex PCR; TCRdb's copy keeps in-frame clones and lacks some. In the table there are roughly 2 million clones, approximately 95% of which are singletons. The data belong to a study of shared clonotypes between healthy human individuals. Turning to the study itself: Per donor, CD8 memory used one plate, CD8 naive used two, CD4 memory used three and CD4 naive used three.

Material for sequencing was naive CD4+ T cells sorted from blood. Subset in this sample: CD45RA+ positively selected. The source is a man aged 18 to 29 in good health. The chain carries TRBV9 and TRBJ2-7; D remains unclear. CDR3 bases: TGTGCCAGCAGCGCAGGCTACGAGCAGTACTTC. Encoded protein: CASSAGYEQYF.